The next 11 T cell receptor beta chains were all read from a single sample in a study of glioma-infiltrating T cells after dendritic cell vaccination. TCRdb keeps only in-frame clones here, not all; method: immunoSEQ multiplex PCR. The sample contains fewer than 85,000 clones, about nine tenths of which appear only once. Stated time point: after dendritic cell vaccination, including at tumor progression/relapse. Sequencing used blood, obtained after dendritic cell vaccination. The receptor set was obtained from a human donor with glioblastoma.

V is TRBV6-5 and J is TRBJ2-7; tentatively, D is TRBD2 (5 bases). Trimming stripped 6 bases from V and 7 bases from J, with 10 bases between. Germline assignment: CDR1 MNHEY and CDR2 SVGAGI. This CDR3 region has 11 residues. The CDR3 region is CASRGSAEQYF. CDR3 nucleotides: TGTGCCAGCAGAGGGAGCGCTGAGCAGTACTTC.

The chain combines TRBV9 with TRBJ2-3; D call uncertain. The V gene lost 2 bases and the J gene lost 1 base, with 5 bases spanning the gap. CDR1 and CDR2 (germline): SGDLS, YYNGEE. This CDR3 spans 13 amino acids. The CDR3 spells CASSVSGTDTQYF. The CDR3 DNA follows: TGTGCCAGCAGCGTCTCTGGCACAGATACGCAGTATTTT.

The CDR3 region has the DNA TGTGCCAGCACCCCCGAGGGGGCCGAGGCCCACACTGAAGCTTTCTTT. It encodes CASTPEGAEAHTEAFF. V gene TRBV7-6 combines with J gene TRBJ1-1; 7 bases map to TRBD1. With V trimmed by 7 bases and J by 3 bases, 14 bases remained unmatched. Germline-derived CDR1 and CDR2 are SGHVS and FNYEAQ. CDR3 length equals 16 residues.

The rearrangement joins TRBV11-2 to TRBJ1-3; D is perhaps TRBD1 (6 bases). The germline gives CDR1 SGHAT, CDR2 FQNNGV. Trimming took 4 bases from V and 0 from J, leaving 16 bases between them. CDR3 size: 17 residues. The CDR3 sequence: CASSSPGGGFSGNTIYF. CDR3 nucleotide sequence: TGTGCCAGCAGCTCCCCCGGGGGGGGCTTCTCTGGAAACACCATATATTTT.

The V gene is TRBV7-9, the J gene TRBJ1-1, with no clear D. CDR3 length: 13 residues. Germline assignment: CDR1 SEHNR and CDR2 FQNEAQ (reference sequence). Trimming left V 2 bases short and J 1 base short, with 5 bases between. The CDR3 bases are TGTGCCAGCAGCTTAAACGGGAACACTGAAGCTTTCTTT. This translates into CASSLNGNTEAFF.

The sample holds a few counts of this clone. The rearrangement links TRBV5-1 to TRBJ2-2; 14 bases fit TRBD2. Germline CDR1 reads SGHRS; CDR2 reads YFSETQ. V was clipped by 4 bases and J by 5 bases; unmatched bases: 4. This CDR3 is 16 amino acids long. CDR3 DNA: TGCGCCAGCAGCACCGGGACTAGCGGGAGAACCGGGGAGCTGTTTTTT. This sequence encodes CASSTGTSGRTGELFF.

The chain joins TRBV9 to TRBJ2-1; possible D gene TRBD2, 5 bases. This CDR3 is built from 16 residues. Germline V gives CDR1 SGDLS, CDR2 YYNGEE. Trimming left V 0 bases short and J 0 bases short, with 10 bases between. The CDR3 nucleotides are TGTGCCAGCAGCGTAGAGGTAGGGAGCTCCTACAATGAGCAGTTCTTC. Amino acid sequence: CASSVEVGSSYNEQFF. Variable domain in full (rest from reference TRBV9 and TRBJ2-1): DSGVTQTPKHLITATGQRVTLRCSPRSGDLSVYWYQQSLDQGLQFLIQYYNGEERAKGNILERFSAQQFPDLHSELNLSSLELGDSALYFCASSVEVGSSYNEQFFGPGTRLTVL.

The chain is built from TRBV28 and TRBJ1-1; 9 nucleotides match TRBD1. The J segment lost 6 bases and the V segment lost 4 bases, leaving 3 bases of the junction unmatched. This CDR3 is 13 amino acids long. Germline V gene data show CDR1 as MDHEN and CDR2 as SYDVKM. The CDR3 loop reads CASSSGQGSEAFF. For the CDR3, the DNA is TGTGCCAGCAGTTCCGGACAGGGGTCTGAAGCTTTCTTT.

This clone was seen just once. CDR3 in DNA: TGTGCCAGCAGTGAATGGGCGAACAGGCATAGCAATCAGCCCCAGCATTTT. Translated, it gives CASSEWANRHSNQPQHF. V gene TRBV6-1 combines with J gene TRBJ1-5, with D perhaps TRBD1 (5 bases). CDR1 and CDR2 (germline): MNHNS, SASEGT. Trimming removed 2 bases from V and 0 bases from J, with 14 bases in between. The CDR3 totals 17 residues.

The chain recombines TRBV29-1 with TRBJ2-7, with D possibly matching TRBD1 (5 bases). This CDR3 has 12 residues. Trimming shortened V by 3 bases and J by 3 bases, and 9 bases separated the two germline ends. Germline values: CDR1 SQVTM, CDR2 ANQGSEA. The CDR3 DNA reads as TGCAGCGTTGAGCAGGGAAGCTACGAGCAGTACTTC. It is translated as CSVEQGSYEQYF.

The V gene is TRBV6-5, the J gene TRBJ1-1, with D perhaps TRBD1 (6 bases). V lost 2 bases to trimming and J lost 4 bases, with 17 bases between them. The germline gives CDR1 MNHEY, CDR2 SVGAGI. This CDR3 is built from 16 residues. This chain's CDR3 is CASSYEGSTGTTEAFF. In nucleotides, the CDR3 is TGTGCCAGCAGTTACGAGGGGTCAACAGGGACCACTGAAGCTTTCTTT.